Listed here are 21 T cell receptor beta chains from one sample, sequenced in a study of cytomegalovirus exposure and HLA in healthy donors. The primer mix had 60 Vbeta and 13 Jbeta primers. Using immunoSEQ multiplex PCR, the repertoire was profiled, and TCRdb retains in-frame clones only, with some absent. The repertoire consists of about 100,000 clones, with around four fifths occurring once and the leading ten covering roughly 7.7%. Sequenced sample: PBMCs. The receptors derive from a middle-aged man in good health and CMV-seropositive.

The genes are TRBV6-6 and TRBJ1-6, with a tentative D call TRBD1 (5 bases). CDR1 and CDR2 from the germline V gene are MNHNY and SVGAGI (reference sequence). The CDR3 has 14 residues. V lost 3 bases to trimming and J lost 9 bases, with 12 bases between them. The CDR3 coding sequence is TGTGCCAGCAGTTATAGGGGCCCGATTTCACCCCTCCACTTT. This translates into CASSYRGPISPLHF.

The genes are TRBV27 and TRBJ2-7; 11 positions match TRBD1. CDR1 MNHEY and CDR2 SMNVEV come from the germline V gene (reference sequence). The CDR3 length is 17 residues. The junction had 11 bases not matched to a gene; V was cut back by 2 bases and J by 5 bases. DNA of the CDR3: TGTGCCAGCAGTTTAGGTTTTGGGACAGGGGGACAAGACGAGCAGTACTTC. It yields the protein CASSLGFGTGGQDEQYF.

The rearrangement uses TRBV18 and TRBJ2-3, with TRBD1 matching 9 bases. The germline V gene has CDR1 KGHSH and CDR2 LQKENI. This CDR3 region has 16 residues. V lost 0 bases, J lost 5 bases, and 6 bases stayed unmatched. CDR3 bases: TGTGCCAGCTCACCACCCGTGGGACAGGGTAAAGATACGCAGTATTTT. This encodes CASSPPVGQGKDTQYF. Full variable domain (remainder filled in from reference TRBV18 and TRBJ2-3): NAGVMQNPRHLVRRRGQEARLRCSPMKGHSHVYWYRQLPEEGLKFMVYLQKENIIDESGMPKERFSAEFPKEGPSILRIQQVVRGDSAAYFCASSPPVGQGKDTQYFGPGTRLTVL.

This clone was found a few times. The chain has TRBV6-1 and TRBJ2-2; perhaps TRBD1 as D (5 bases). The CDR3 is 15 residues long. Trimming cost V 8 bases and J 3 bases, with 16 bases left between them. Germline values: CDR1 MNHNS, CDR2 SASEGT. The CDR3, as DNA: TGTGCCAGCCCATCGACAGAGGCCGACACCGGGGAGCTGTTTTTT. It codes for CASPSTEADTGELFF.

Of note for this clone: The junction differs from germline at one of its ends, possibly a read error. The CDR3 spells CSSSRDLGQTKPRYGYTF. CDR3 DNA: TGTTCCAGCAGCCGCGACCTGGGACAAACCAAACCCCGCTATGGCTACACCTTC. The V gene is TRBV7-9, the J gene TRBJ1-2, with a weak D call TRBD1 (6 bases). CDR3 length: 18 residues. Germline values: CDR1 SEHNR, CDR2 FQNEAQ (reference sequence).

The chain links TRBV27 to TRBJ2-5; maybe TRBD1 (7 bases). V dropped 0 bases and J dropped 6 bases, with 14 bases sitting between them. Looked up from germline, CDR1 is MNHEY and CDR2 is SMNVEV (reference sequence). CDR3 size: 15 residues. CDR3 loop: CASSLSVEGAQTQYF. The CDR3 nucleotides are TGTGCCAGCAGTTTATCGGTGGAGGGGGCTCAGACCCAGTACTTC.

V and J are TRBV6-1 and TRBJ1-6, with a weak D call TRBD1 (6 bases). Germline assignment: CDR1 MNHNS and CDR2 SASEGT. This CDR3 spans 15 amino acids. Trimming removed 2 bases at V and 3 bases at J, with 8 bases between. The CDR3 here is CASSERGGYNSPLHF. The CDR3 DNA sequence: TGTGCCAGCAGTGAACGAGGGGGCTATAATTCACCCCTCCACTTT.

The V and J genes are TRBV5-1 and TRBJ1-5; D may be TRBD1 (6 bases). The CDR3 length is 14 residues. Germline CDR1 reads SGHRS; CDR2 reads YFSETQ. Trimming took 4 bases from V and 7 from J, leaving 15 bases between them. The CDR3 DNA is TGCGCCAGCAGCCCTCAGGGGCGAGGGCAGCCCCAGCATTTT. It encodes CASSPQGRGQPQHF.

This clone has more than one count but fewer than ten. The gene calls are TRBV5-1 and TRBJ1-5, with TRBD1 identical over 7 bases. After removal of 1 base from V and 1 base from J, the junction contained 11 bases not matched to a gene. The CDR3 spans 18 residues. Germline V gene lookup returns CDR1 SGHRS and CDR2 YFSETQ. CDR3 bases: TGCGCCAGCAGCTTGAATGCGCCGACAGGGTCGAGCAATCAGCCCCAGCATTTT. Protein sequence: CASSLNAPTGSSNQPQHF.

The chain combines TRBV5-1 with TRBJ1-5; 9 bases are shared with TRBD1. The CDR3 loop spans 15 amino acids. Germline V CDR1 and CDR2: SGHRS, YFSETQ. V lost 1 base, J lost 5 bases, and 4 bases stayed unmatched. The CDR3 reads CASSLTGGLDQPQHF. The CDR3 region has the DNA TGCGCCAGCAGCTTGACAGGGGGCCTGGATCAGCCCCAGCATTTT.

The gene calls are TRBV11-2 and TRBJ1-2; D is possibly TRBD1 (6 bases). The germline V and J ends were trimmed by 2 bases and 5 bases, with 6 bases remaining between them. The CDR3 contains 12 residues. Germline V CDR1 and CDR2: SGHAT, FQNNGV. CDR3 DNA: TGTGCCAGCAGCTTACAGGGGTATGGCTACACCTTC. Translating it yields CASSLQGYGYTF.

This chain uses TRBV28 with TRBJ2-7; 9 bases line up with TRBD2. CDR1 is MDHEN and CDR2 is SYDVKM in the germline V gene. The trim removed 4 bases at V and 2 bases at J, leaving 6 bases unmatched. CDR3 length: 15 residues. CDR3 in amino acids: CASSSGASGAYEQYF. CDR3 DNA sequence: TGTGCCAGCAGTTCCGGTGCTAGCGGGGCCTACGAGCAGTACTTC.

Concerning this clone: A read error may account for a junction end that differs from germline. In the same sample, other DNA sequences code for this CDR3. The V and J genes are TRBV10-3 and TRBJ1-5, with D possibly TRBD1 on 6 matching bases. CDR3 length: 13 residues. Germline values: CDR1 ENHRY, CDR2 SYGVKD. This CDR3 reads CAIRGGLGEPQHF. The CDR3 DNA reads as TGTGCCATCAGGGGGGGGCTGGGTGAGCCCCAGCACTTT.

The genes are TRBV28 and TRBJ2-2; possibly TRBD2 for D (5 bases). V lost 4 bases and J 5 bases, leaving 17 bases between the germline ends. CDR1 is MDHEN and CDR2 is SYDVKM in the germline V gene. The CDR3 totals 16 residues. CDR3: CASSSRAQEETGELFF. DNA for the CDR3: TGTGCCAGCAGTTCTCGGGCCCAGGAGGAGACCGGGGAGCTGTTTTTT.

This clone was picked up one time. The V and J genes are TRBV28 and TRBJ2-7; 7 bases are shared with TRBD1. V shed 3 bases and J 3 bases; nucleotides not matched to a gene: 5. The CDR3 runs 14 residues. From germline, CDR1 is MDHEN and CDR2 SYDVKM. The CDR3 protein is CASSLGTEFYEQYF. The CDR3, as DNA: TGTGCCAGCAGTTTGGGGACAGAATTCTACGAGCAGTACTTC.

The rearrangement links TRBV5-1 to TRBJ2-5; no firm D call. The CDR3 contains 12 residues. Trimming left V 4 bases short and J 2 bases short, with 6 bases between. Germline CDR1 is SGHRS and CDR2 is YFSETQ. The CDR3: CASSPEQETQYF. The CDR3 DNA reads TGCGCCAGCAGCCCAGAACAAGAGACCCAGTACTTC.

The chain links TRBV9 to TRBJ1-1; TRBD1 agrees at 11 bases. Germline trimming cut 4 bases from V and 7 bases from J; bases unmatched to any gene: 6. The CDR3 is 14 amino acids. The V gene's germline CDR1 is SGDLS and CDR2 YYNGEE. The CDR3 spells CASSPTGTGGEAFF. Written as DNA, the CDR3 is TGTGCCAGCAGCCCCACCGGGACAGGGGGTGAAGCTTTCTTT. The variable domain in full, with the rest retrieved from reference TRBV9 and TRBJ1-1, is DSGVTQTPKHLITATGQRVTLRCSPRSGDLSVYWYQQSLDQGLQFLIQYYNGEERAKGNILERFSAQQFPDLHSELNLSSLELGDSALYFCASSPTGTGGEAFFGQGTRLTVV.

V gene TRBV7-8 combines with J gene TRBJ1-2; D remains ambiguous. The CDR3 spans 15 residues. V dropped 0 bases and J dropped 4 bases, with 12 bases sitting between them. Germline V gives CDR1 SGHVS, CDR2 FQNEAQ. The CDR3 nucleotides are TGTGCCAGCAGCTTAGCCCCGAGTCCCACCTATGGCTACACCTTC. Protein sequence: CASSLAPSPTYGYTF.

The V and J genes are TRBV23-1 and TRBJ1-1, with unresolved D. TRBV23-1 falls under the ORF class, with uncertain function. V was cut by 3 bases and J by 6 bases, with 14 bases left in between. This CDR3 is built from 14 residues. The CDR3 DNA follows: TGCGCCAGCAGTCAGAGTGGCATAGAGGCTGAAGCTTTCTTT. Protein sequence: CASSQSGIEAEAFF.

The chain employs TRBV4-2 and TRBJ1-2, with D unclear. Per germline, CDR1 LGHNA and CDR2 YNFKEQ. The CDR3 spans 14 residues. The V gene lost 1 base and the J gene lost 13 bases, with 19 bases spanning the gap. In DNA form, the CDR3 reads TGTGCCAGCAGCCAAGGGTCAGGTCGAGACGCTATCACCTTC. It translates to CASSQGSGRDAITF.

The CDR3 protein is CASSVDQGRGYTF. In DNA form, the CDR3 reads TGTGCCAGCAGCGTAGATCAGGGGCGTGGCTACACCTTC. The chain couples TRBV9 to TRBJ1-2; possible D gene TRBD1, 6 bases. Trimming left V 0 bases short and J 7 bases short, with 10 bases between. This CDR3 is 13 amino acids long. Germline loops: CDR1 SGDLS, CDR2 YYNGEE.